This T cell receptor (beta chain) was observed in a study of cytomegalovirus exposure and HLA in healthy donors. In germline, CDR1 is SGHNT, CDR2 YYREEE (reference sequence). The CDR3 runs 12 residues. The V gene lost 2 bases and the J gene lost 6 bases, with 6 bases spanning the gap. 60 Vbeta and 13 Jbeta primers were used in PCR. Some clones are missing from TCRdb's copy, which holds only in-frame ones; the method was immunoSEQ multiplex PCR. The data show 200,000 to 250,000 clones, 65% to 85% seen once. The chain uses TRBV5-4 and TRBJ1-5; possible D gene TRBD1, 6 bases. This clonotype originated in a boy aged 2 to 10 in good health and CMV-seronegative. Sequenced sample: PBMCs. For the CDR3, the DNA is TGTGCCAGCAGCTTACAGGGTCAGCCCCAGCATTTT. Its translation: CASSLQGQPQHF.